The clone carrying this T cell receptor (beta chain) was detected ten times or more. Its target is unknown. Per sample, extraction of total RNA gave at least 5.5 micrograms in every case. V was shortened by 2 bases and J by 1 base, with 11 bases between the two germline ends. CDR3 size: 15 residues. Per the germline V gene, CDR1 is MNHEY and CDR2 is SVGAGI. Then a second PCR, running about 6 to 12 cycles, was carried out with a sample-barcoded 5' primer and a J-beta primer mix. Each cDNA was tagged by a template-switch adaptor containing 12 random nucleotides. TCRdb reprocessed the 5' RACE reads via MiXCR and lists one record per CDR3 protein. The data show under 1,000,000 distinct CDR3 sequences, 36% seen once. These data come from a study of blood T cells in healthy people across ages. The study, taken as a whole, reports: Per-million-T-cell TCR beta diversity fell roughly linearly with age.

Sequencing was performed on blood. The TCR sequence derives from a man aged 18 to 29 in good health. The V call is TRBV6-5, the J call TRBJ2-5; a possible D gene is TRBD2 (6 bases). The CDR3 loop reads CASSYGTSTQETQYF. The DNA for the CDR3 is TGTGCCAGCAGTTACGGTACTAGCACCCAAGAGACCCAGTACTTC.